The next 6 T cell receptor beta chains were all read from a single sample in a study of beta chain features in type 1 diabetes. No antigen has been assigned to these receptors. The whole isolated RNA underwent reverse transcription, so sequencing captured expressed TCRB transcripts. The table came from immunoSEQ multiplex PCR; TCRdb's copy has only in-frame clones and leaves some out. The top ten clones hold approximately 0.042% of a sample with some 640,000 clones, over 12% of them seen once. Overall study results and limits: In every one of the four CD4+ subsets, TCRB CDR3s were moderately but significantly shorter in Type 1 diabetes patients.

Input material: naive CD4+ T cells from blood. The receptors derive from a man younger than 30 with type 1 diabetes.

The chain uses TRBV10-3 and TRBJ2-1; 7 bases are a match to TRBD2. The CDR3 runs to 12 residues. In germline, CDR1 is ENHRY, CDR2 SYGVKD. J lost 6 bases, V lost 4 bases, and 0 bases had no gene match. The CDR3 bases are TGTGCCATCAGTGGGACTAGCAATGAGCAGTTCTTC. It is translated as CAISGTSNEQFF.

The V and J genes are TRBV18 and TRBJ2-7, with D possibly matching TRBD1 (6 bases). The CDR3 length is 16 residues. V was cut by 4 bases and J by 3 bases, with 19 bases left in between. Germline CDR1 and CDR2: KGHSH and LQKENI. The CDR3 coding sequence is TGTGCCAGCTCACAGGACAGAGCCCGCGTCAACTACGAGCAGTACTTC. It translates to CASSQDRARVNYEQYF.

This sequence joins TRBV13 and TRBJ2-7; 9 bases line up with TRBD1. CDR1 PRHDT and CDR2 FYEKMQ come from the germline V gene (reference sequence). V lost 6 bases, J lost 5 bases, and 5 bases stayed unmatched. The CDR3 extends over 13 amino acids. CDR3 sequence reads: CASRRTGVHEQYF. CDR3 nucleotide sequence: TGTGCCAGCAGGAGGACAGGGGTGCACGAGCAGTACTTC.

This clone was seen a few times. The gene calls are TRBV7-9 and TRBJ2-7; no firm D call. The CDR3 extends over 12 amino acids. Germline CDR1 is SEHNR and CDR2 is FQNEAQ (reference sequence). V was shortened by 1 base and J by 3 bases, with 4 bases between the two germline ends. The CDR3 sequence: CASSLGFYEQYF. CDR3 nucleotides: TGTGCCAGCAGCTTAGGTTTCTACGAGCAGTACTTC.

This clone turned up a few times. The CDR3: CASSVGTGGHFYNSPLHF. The CDR3 DNA follows: TGTGCCAGCAGCGTCGGGACAGGGGGTCACTTTTATAATTCACCCCTCCACTTT. The chain couples TRBV7-9 to TRBJ1-6, with 11 bases fitting TRBD1. With 5 bases clipped from V and 4 bases from J, the junction kept 10 bases outside the gene matches. Germline assignment: CDR1 SEHNR and CDR2 FQNEAQ (reference sequence). This CDR3 has 18 residues.

V gene TRBV10-3 combines with J gene TRBJ2-3; D unclear. The germline CDR1 and CDR2 sequences are ENHRY and SYGVKD. This CDR3 is 12 amino acids long. The germline V and J ends were trimmed by 4 bases and 3 bases, with 5 bases remaining between them. In DNA, the CDR3 is TGTGCCATCAGTGGCGAGACAGATACGCAGTATTTT. Translated: CAISGETDTQYF.